This entry describes one TCR beta chain. Its antigen is undetermined. Assay: immunoSEQ multiplex PCR; the TCRdb copy retains only in-frame clones and omits some. This sample carries around 100,000 clones, over 85% of them seen once, and the ten largest clones take 0.95% to 1.5%. The sample comes from a study of graft-versus-host responses after intestinal transplantation. As for the study in general: Recipients had transplants, and these were multivisceral, liver-intestinal, or isolated intestinal. Once they had received anti-thymocyte globulin induction, all recipients took tacrolimus and steroids for approximately 3 years. Findings and limits, study-wide: Early post-transplant falls in HvG clones accompanied the peak levels of circulating GvH clones. Recipient-marrow GvH clones were detected, some having first appeared in ileum or blood.

The CDR3 spans 13 residues. CDR1 is MNHEY and CDR2 is SVGAGI in the germline V gene. The V end was cut by 8 bases, the J end by 2 bases, with 12 bases between. This TCR derives from a human donor who received an intestinal transplant. Material: unstimulated CD8+ T cells sorted from spleen or lymph node cells, obtained before intestinal transplant. This chain links TRBV6-5 with TRBJ2-5; D may be TRBD1 (5 bases). The CDR3 DNA is TGTGCCAGCCATGGGTCAGGGCAAGAGACCCAGTACTTC. Protein: CASHGSGQETQYF.